Listed here are 25 T cell receptor beta chains from one sample, sequenced in a study of T cell clones after liver transplantation. Clones were sequenced by immunoSEQ multiplex PCR, and TCRdb holds only the in-frame ones, with some missing. Of roughly 19,000 clones listed, around 87% are singletons. The sample in question was CD8+ T cells from blood, obtained around 42 months after liver transplant. The receptor source for this set is a human patient who received a liver transplant. Part of the T cells may come from the graft donor.

The rearrangement uses TRBV7-8 and TRBJ2-7; the D is unclear. This CDR3 region has 13 residues. In germline, CDR1 is SGHVS, CDR2 FQNEAQ. V was cut by 8 bases and J by 2 bases, with 13 bases left in between. The CDR3 bases are TGTGCCAGCGGCTCCGGTAGCCCCTACGAGCAGTACTTC. It yields the protein CASGSGSPYEQYF. The full variable domain, its missing parts supplied by reference TRBV7-8 and TRBJ2-7, is GAGVSQSPRYKVAKRGQDVALRCDPISGHVSLFWYQQALGQGPEFLTYFQNEAQLDKSGLPSDRFFAERPEGSVSTLKIQRTQQEDSAVYLCASGSGSPYEQYFGPGTRLTVT.

The chain employs TRBV19 and TRBJ1-5; weak D call: TRBD1 (6 bases). Trimming took 3 bases from V and 0 from J, leaving 9 bases between them. The CDR3 runs 15 residues. Germline loops: CDR1 LNHDA, CDR2 SQIVND (reference sequence). The CDR3 spells CASSMMDSSNQPQHF. DNA of the CDR3: TGTGCCAGTAGTATGATGGACAGTAGCAATCAGCCCCAGCATTTT. The full variable domain, rest sourced from reference TRBV19 and TRBJ1-5, is DGGITQSPKYLFRKEGQNVTLSCEQNLNHDAMYWYRQDPGQGLRLIYYSQIVNDFQKGDIAEGYSVSREKKESFPLTVTSAQKNPTAFYLCASSMMDSSNQPQHFGDGTRLSIL.

On this clone: Germline is not matched at one junction end, which may reflect a read error. The chain has TRBV9 and TRBJ2-5; D gene unclear. This CDR3 is 12 amino acids long. Germline assignment: CDR1 SGDLS and CDR2 YYNGEE. The CDR3 DNA reads as TGTGCCAGCAGCGTAGATCAAGGGACCCAGTACTTC. Protein product: CASSVDQGTQYF.

The chain carries TRBV28 and TRBJ2-7; no firm D call. This CDR3 contains 13 residues. Germline CDR1 MDHEN, CDR2 SYDVKM. V was pared by 2 bases and J by 0 bases, with 5 bases between. This chain's CDR3 is CASSLQSSYEQYF. In DNA form, the CDR3 reads TGTGCCAGCAGTTTACAGAGCTCCTACGAGCAGTACTTC. The full variable domain, rest sourced from reference TRBV28 and TRBJ2-7, is DVKVTQSSRYLVKRTGEKVFLECVQDMDHENMFWYRQDPGLGLRLIYFSYDVKMKEKGDIPEGYSVSREKKERFSLILESASTNQTSMYLCASSLQSSYEQYFGPGTRLTVT.

The chain uses TRBV5-4 and TRBJ2-3; tentatively, D is TRBD1 (6 bases). Trimming took 2 bases from V and 0 from J, leaving 10 bases between them. CDR3 length equals 15 residues. Germline V lookup: CDR1 SGHNT, CDR2 YYREEE (reference sequence). The CDR3 DNA sequence: TGTGCCAGCAGCTTAGGGGGAGATAGCACAGATACGCAGTATTTT. Encoded protein: CASSLGGDSTDTQYF.

Written as DNA, the CDR3 is TGCGCCAGCAGCCCTAGACTAGCGGGAGCGAATGAGCAGTTCTTC. This encodes CASSPRLAGANEQFF. V is TRBV4-1 and J is TRBJ2-1, with 12 bases aligning to TRBD2. The V gene end was trimmed by 4 bases and the J gene end by 7 bases; junction bases not matched to a gene: 5. The germline gives CDR1 MGHRA, CDR2 YSYEKL. The CDR3 loop spans 15 amino acids.

The gene calls are TRBV6-6 and TRBJ2-7; D might be TRBD1 (6 bases). Between the trimmed V and J ends, which lost 2 bases and 1 base, there was a span of 15 bases. The germline CDR1 and CDR2 sequences are MNHNY and SVGAGI (reference sequence). The CDR3 contains 16 residues. CDR3 bases: TGTGCCAGCAGTTACCTCTCGACAGGACCGTCCTACGAGCAGTACTTC. Its translation: CASSYLSTGPSYEQYF.

The rearrangement uses TRBV27 and TRBJ1-1; D ambiguous. The CDR3 contains 15 residues. The V gene lost 4 bases and the J gene lost 5 bases, with 17 bases spanning the gap. Germline CDR1 is MNHEY and CDR2 is SMNVEV (reference sequence). The CDR3 DNA reads as TGTGCCAGCAGTTCAGAATCCCCTCGACGGACTGAAGCTTTCTTT. Protein sequence: CASSSESPRRTEAFF.

This chain connects TRBV4-2 to TRBJ1-5, with D possibly TRBD1 on 5 matching bases. CDR1 and CDR2 from the germline V gene are LGHNA and YNFKEQ. V was cut by 1 base and J by 10 bases, with 17 bases left in between. This CDR3 is built from 15 residues. This chain's CDR3 is CASSQVSQGSGPQHF. The CDR3 DNA reads TGTGCCAGCAGCCAAGTATCCCAGGGCTCGGGACCCCAGCATTTT.

The gene calls are TRBV27 and TRBJ2-7; 8 bases match TRBD1. V was pared by 8 bases and J by 4 bases, with 16 bases of the junction left unmatched. CDR3 length equals 16 residues. Germline V gives CDR1 MNHEY, CDR2 SMNVEV (reference sequence). The CDR3 here is CASRTHPGTGPYEQYF. The CDR3 bases are TGTGCCAGCCGGACGCACCCGGGGACAGGCCCTTACGAGCAGTACTTC.

This sequence joins TRBV4-1 and TRBJ2-2; 13 bases line up with TRBD2. CDR1 is MGHRA, CDR2 YSYEKL, per germline. This CDR3 is built from 19 residues. The trim removed 2 bases at V and 1 base at J, leaving 7 bases unmatched. The CDR3 spells CASSQPGLAGSVNTGELFF. Here the CDR3 DNA reads TGCGCCAGCAGCCAACCGGGACTAGCGGGGTCCGTGAACACCGGGGAGCTGTTTTTT.

The rearrangement uses TRBV7-2 and TRBJ1-2, with D unclear. Looked up from germline, CDR1 is SGHTA and CDR2 is FQGNSA. The CDR3 is 15 residues long. Trimming removed 3 bases at V and 3 bases at J, with 14 bases between. CDR3 in DNA: TGTGCCAGCAGCTTGTCGGCCTTCGAGGACTATGGCTACACCTTC. It codes for CASSLSAFEDYGYTF.

The rearrangement links TRBV11-2 to TRBJ2-2; TRBD1 matches 7 bases. Trimming cost V 5 bases and J 2 bases; bases outside gene matches: 5. This CDR3 contains 15 residues. CDR1 is SGHAT, CDR2 FQNNGV, per germline. The DNA of the CDR3 is TGTGCCAGCAGCCTCAGACAGGGAAACACCGGGGAGCTGTTTTTT. The encoded protein is CASSLRQGNTGELFF.

The chain employs TRBV5-4 and TRBJ2-1; 12 bases match TRBD2. Unmatched junction bases numbered 2, after V lost 0 bases and J lost 4 bases. The CDR3 has 16 amino acids. From germline, CDR1 is SGHNT and CDR2 YYREEE (reference sequence). In DNA form, the CDR3 reads TGTGCCAGCAGCTTGGCCCTAGCGGGAGGGTACAATGAGCAGTTCTTC. Encoded protein: CASSLALAGGYNEQFF.

The chain uses TRBV15 and TRBJ2-1, with TRBD2 matching 8 bases. The V segment lost 6 bases and the J segment 4 bases; nucleotides outside the gene matches: 14. Germline loops: CDR1 LNHNV, CDR2 YYDKDF (reference sequence). The CDR3 loop spans 17 amino acids. The CDR3 is CATSPSAGTRTYNEQFF. CDR3 nucleotides: TGTGCCACCAGTCCCTCTGCCGGGACTAGGACTTACAATGAGCAGTTCTTC.

This chain links TRBV2 with TRBJ2-7; 7 nucleotides agree with TRBD1. The ends lost 8 bases at V and 5 bases at J; junction bases unmatched: 9. Germline values: CDR1 SNHLY, CDR2 FYNNEI. CDR3 length: 13 residues. Here the CDR3 reads CASLDREADEQYF. Here the CDR3 DNA reads TGTGCCAGCCTTGACAGGGAAGCCGACGAGCAGTACTTC.

V usage is TRBV7-9 and J usage is TRBJ2-7; a weak D match, TRBD2 (6 bases). The CDR3 totals 15 residues. Germline CDR1 SEHNR, CDR2 FQNEAQ (reference sequence). Trimming removed 6 bases at V and 1 base at J, with 16 bases between. The CDR3 bases are TGTGCCAGCAGTCATAGAGGGCGGGGTTCCTACGAGCAGTACTTC. Protein: CASSHRGRGSYEQYF.

This chain connects TRBV28 to TRBJ1-1; a possible D gene is TRBD1 (5 bases). The CDR3 runs to 13 residues. Trimming removed 5 bases at V and 4 bases at J, with 11 bases between. Germline V lookup: CDR1 MDHEN, CDR2 SYDVKM. This CDR3 reads CASSARVSTEAFF. CDR3 DNA sequence: TGTGCCAGCAGTGCCAGGGTCAGCACTGAAGCTTTCTTT.

The genes are TRBV6-1 and TRBJ1-1, with D hard to call. Germline assignment: CDR1 MNHNS and CDR2 SASEGT. CDR3 length: 13 amino acids. V was trimmed by 2 bases and J by 1 base, leaving 5 bases between them. CDR3 nucleotide sequence: TGTGCCAGCAGTGAAAACGGGAACACTGAAGCTTTCTTT. Amino acid sequence: CASSENGNTEAFF.

The CDR3 region is CASSPSTSGRTNEQFF. The CDR3 region has the DNA TGTGCCAGCAGCCCCTCGACTAGCGGGAGGACCAATGAGCAGTTCTTC. V is TRBV9 and J is TRBJ2-1; 13 bases are a match to TRBD2. V was clipped by 4 bases and J by 6 bases; unmatched bases: 7. The CDR3 contains 16 residues. Looked up from germline, CDR1 is SGDLS and CDR2 is YYNGEE.

The V gene is TRBV30, the J gene TRBJ1-1; 8 nucleotides match TRBD1. The CDR3 has 13 amino acids. Trimming removed 5 bases from V and 1 base from J; junction bases left unmatched: 3. Germline CDR1 is GTSNPN and CDR2 is SVGIG (reference sequence). The CDR3: CAWVGTGNTEAFF. The CDR3 nucleotides are TGTGCCTGGGTCGGGACAGGGAACACTGAAGCTTTCTTT.

CDR3 nucleotide sequence: TGTGCCAGCAGTTACGACAGGCGGGACTATGGCTACACCTTC. It translates to CASSYDRRDYGYTF. This chain links TRBV6-5 with TRBJ1-2, with a tentative D call TRBD1 (6 bases). Trimming shortened V by 2 bases and J by 3 bases, and 10 bases separated the two germline ends. The CDR3 is made up of 14 amino acids. The V gene's germline CDR1 is MNHEY and CDR2 SVGAGI.

V gene TRBV27 combines with J gene TRBJ2-1, with D tentatively TRBD1 (6 bases). Trimming took off 5 bases at V and 7 bases at J, with 9 bases between the two ends. Per germline, CDR1 MNHEY and CDR2 SMNVEV (reference sequence). The CDR3 length is 12 residues. CDR3 DNA: TGTGCCAGCAGTATTACAGGGAATGAGCAGTTCTTC. Amino acid sequence: CASSITGNEQFF.

This chain joins TRBV5-1 and TRBJ1-1; 11 bases map to TRBD1. Germline CDR1 SGHRS, CDR2 YFSETQ. This CDR3 comprises 17 residues. Trimming at V came to 4 bases and at J to 6 bases, leaving 14 bases not matched to a gene. CDR3 in amino acids: CASSTGQGAYLASEAFF. The CDR3 DNA sequence: TGCGCCAGCAGCACAGGACAGGGGGCCTATCTAGCCTCTGAAGCTTTCTTT.

The V and J genes are TRBV30 and TRBJ2-1; 8 nucleotides align to TRBD2. CDR1 is GTSNPN and CDR2 is SVGIG in the germline V gene (reference sequence). The CDR3 sequence is 16 residues long. The V and J ends lost 4 bases and 8 bases, in that order; junction bases with no gene match: 16. The CDR3 loop is CAWTPLPREGGYEQFF. The DNA for the CDR3 is TGTGCCTGGACTCCACTCCCACGGGAGGGCGGGTATGAGCAGTTCTTC.